This T cell receptor (beta chain) emerged from a study of T cells in Graves' hyperthyroidism and ophthalmopathy. Amplification of TCR beta CDR3 regions was performed using RNA transcripts as template. HTBI primers were the set used in a first-round RT-PCR of the TCR CDR3. TCRdb re-derived calls from the multiplex PCR reads in MiXCR, one entry per CDR3 protein. The data show about 98,000 distinct CDR3 sequences, 35% to 45% seen once. This clonotype was picked up many times. Its antigen is not identified. Regarding the study as a whole: A 13 V-J signature model discriminated ophthalmopathy versus stable hyperthyroidism.

Patients aged 18 to 65 with hyperthyroidism were newly diagnosed, with duration under 2 months. Diagnostic decisions used clinical symptoms, serum thyroxine and TRAb, thyroid ultrasound and orbital computed tomography. The CDR3 runs to 15 residues. CDR1 and CDR2 from the germline V gene are PRHDT and FYEKMQ (reference sequence). Between the trimmed V and J ends, which lost 4 bases and 5 bases, there was a span of 17 bases. The receptor was isolated from a young woman with Graves' hyperthyroidism. The sequenced sample consisted of peripheral blood or thyroid tissue (not recorded which). The V and J genes are TRBV13 and TRBJ1-2; D is perhaps TRBD1 (6 bases). CDR3 residues: CASSSKGEGVYGYTF. The CDR3 DNA sequence: TGTGCCAGCAGCTCTAAGGGGGAAGGAGTTTATGGCTACACCTTC.